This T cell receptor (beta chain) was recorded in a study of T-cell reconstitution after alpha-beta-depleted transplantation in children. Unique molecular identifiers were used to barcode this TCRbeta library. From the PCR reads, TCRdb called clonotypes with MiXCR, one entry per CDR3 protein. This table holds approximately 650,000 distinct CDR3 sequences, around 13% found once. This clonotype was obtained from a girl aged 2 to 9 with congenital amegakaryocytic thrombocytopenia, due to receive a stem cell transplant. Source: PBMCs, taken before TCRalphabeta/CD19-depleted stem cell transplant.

The CDR3 protein is CASSGSRGRGYGYTF. CDR3 nucleotides: TGTGCCAGCAGTGGAAGCAGGGGGCGCGGCTATGGCTACACCTTC. The chain couples TRBV27 to TRBJ1-2, with 8 bases fitting TRBD1. This CDR3 region has 15 residues. Germline CDR1 MNHEY, CDR2 SMNVEV (reference sequence). The V segment lost 5 bases and the J segment 4 bases; nucleotides outside the gene matches: 9.